The 32 T cell receptor beta chains given below trace back to one sample, sequenced in a study of T cells in Graves' hyperthyroidism and ophthalmopathy. The source material, RNA transcripts, was used to amplify TCR beta CDR3 regions. The TCR CDR3 was amplified in a first-round RT-PCR using the HTBI primer set. TCRdb fed the multiplex PCR reads into MiXCR, producing one record per CDR3 protein. The repertoire holds under 350,000 distinct CDR3 sequences, with 12% to 15% as singletons. Material for sequencing was blood. The receptors shown here come from a woman aged 40 to 50 with Graves' hyperthyroidism.

A word on this clonotype: This clone may be a read error of a much larger clone one base away. V and J are TRBV12-3 or TRBV12-4 and TRBJ2-1; TRBD2 matches at 8 bases. The CDR3 covers 16 residues. The CDR3 region is CASSLPPAGDDKEQFF. DNA for the CDR3: TGTGCCAGCAGCCTCCCCCCAGCGGGAGACGACAAGGAGCAGTTCTTC.

Points on this clonotype: This clone may be a read error of a much larger clone one base away. This chain uses TRBV29-1 with TRBJ2-1; D gene ambiguous. Germline V lookup: CDR1 SQVTM, CDR2 ANQGSEA. There are 11 residues in the CDR3. The CDR3 reads CSVESYNEQCF. The CDR3 DNA reads TGCAGCGTTGAATCCTACAATGAGCAGTGCTTC.

This clonotype has a count of ten or more. The rearrangement joins TRBV3-1 to TRBJ1-2; possible D gene TRBD1, 5 bases. Trimming shortened V by 0 bases and J by 7 bases, and 12 bases separated the two germline ends. CDR3 length: 14 residues. Looked up from germline, CDR1 is LGHDT and CDR2 is YNNKEL (reference sequence). In DNA, the CDR3 is TGTGCCAGCAGCCAAGAAGTGGGGACGGCTGGCTACACCTTC. Amino acids: CASSQEVGTAGYTF.

This clonotype was seen many times. V gene TRBV12-3 or TRBV12-4 combines with J gene TRBJ2-7; 8 bases match TRBD1. The junction had 7 bases not matched to a gene; V was cut back by 5 bases and J by 1 base. The CDR3 spans 15 residues. This CDR3 is CASSKGQALSYEQYF. The DNA of the CDR3 is TGTGCCAGCAGTAAGGGACAGGCGTTATCCTACGAGCAGTACTTC.

The chain carries TRBV15 and TRBJ1-5, with D tentatively TRBD1 (5 bases). The CDR3 extends over 14 amino acids. V gave up 1 base and J gave up 6 bases, with 10 bases separating them. Germline CDR1 and CDR2: LNHNV and YYDKDF (reference sequence). The DNA of the CDR3 is TGTGCCACCAGCAGAGGTGGGGGAACTCAGCCCCAGCATTTT. It is translated as CATSRGGGTQPQHF.

The CDR3 reads CASHGTGGQRPTDTQYF. In nucleotides, the CDR3 is TGCGCCAGCCACGGGACAGGGGGACAGAGACCCACAGATACGCAGTATTTT. V usage is TRBV5-1 and J usage is TRBJ2-3; 11 bases align to TRBD1. Germline V gene data show CDR1 as SGHRS and CDR2 as YFSETQ. This CDR3 comprises 17 residues. Losses at the gene ends were 7 bases for V and 2 bases for J; bases not matched to a gene: 12.

Turning to this clonotype: A read error may be the cause here, since a much bigger clone is one base away. CDR3 sequence (DNA): TGTGCCAGCAGCCAGACAACTAATGAAAAACTGTTTTTT. It encodes CASSQTTNEKLFF. The V gene is TRBV5-4, the J gene TRBJ1-4; no clear D. Between the trimmed V and J ends, which lost 4 bases and 0 bases, there was a span of 4 bases. The CDR3 spans 13 residues. The germline V gene has CDR1 SGHNT and CDR2 YYREEE (reference sequence).

This clonotype was counted at least ten times. The chain couples TRBV12-3 or TRBV12-4 to TRBJ1-5; D gene uncertain. V was trimmed by 6 bases and J by 3 bases, leaving 12 bases between them. CDR3 size: 14 residues. The CDR3 loop reads CASRDQQPNQPQHF. The CDR3 DNA reads as TGTGCCAGCAGAGACCAGCAGCCCAATCAGCCCCAGCATTTT.

The chain combines TRBV10-3 with TRBJ1-2; D not resolved. Trimming removed 3 bases at V and 5 bases at J, with 7 bases between. Germline V gene data show CDR1 as ENHRY and CDR2 as SYGVKD. The CDR3 runs 12 residues. CDR3 amino acids: CAISETGYGYTF. DNA for the CDR3: TGTGCCATCAGTGAAACGGGGTATGGCTACACCTTC.

This clonotype has at least ten counts. The chain couples TRBV6-2 or TRBV6-3 to TRBJ2-1; D is unresolved. Per germline, CDR1 MNHEY and CDR2 SVGEGT. The CDR3 extends over 15 amino acids. Trimming removed 0 bases at V and 3 bases at J, with 9 bases between. In nucleotides, the CDR3 is TGTGCCAGCAGTTACTCGGGGAACTACTACAATGAGCAGTTCTTC. Translation: CASSYSGNYYNEQFF.

This clonotype has a handful of counts. The chain is built from TRBV4-2 and TRBJ2-1; D may correspond to TRBD1 or TRBD2 (6 bases each). From germline, CDR1 is LGHNA and CDR2 YNFKEQ. Trimming shortened V by 3 bases and J by 4 bases, and 10 bases separated the two germline ends. The CDR3 loop spans 14 amino acids. The CDR3 spells CASSHRGQYNEQFF. The CDR3 bases are TGTGCCAGCAGCCACCGGGGGCAATACAATGAGCAGTTCTTC.

This clonotype came up a few times. This chain's CDR3 is CSARDEAGLAGPKVPFF. As DNA, the CDR3 is TGCAGTGCTAGAGACGAGGCGGGACTAGCGGGACCTAAGGTACCGTTCTTC. The chain combines TRBV20-1 with TRBJ2-1; 13 nucleotides line up with TRBD2. The CDR3 is made up of 17 amino acids. After removal of 0 bases from V and 15 bases from J, the junction contained 17 bases not matched to a gene. Germline-derived CDR1 and CDR2 are DFQATT and SNEGSKA (reference sequence).

This clonotype was counted at least ten times. The J gene is TRBJ2-7, the V gene TRBV24-1; D is undetermined. V was cut by 4 bases and J by 9 bases, with 12 bases left in between. This CDR3 region has 12 residues. CDR1 KGHDR and CDR2 SFDVKD come from the germline V gene. The DNA of the CDR3 is TGTGCCACCAGTGACCCCGATAGGCGGCAGTACTTC. Translation: CATSDPDRRQYF.

On this clonotype itself: This sequence may be a read error, since a much larger clone differs from it by one base. This sequence joins TRBV2 and TRBJ2-7; the match to TRBD2 covers 14 bases. The length of the CDR3 is 15 residues. Germline V gene sequence: CDR1 SNHLY, CDR2 FYNNEI. CDR3 protein: CASIRLAGGPYERYF. CDR3 nucleotide sequence: TGTGCCAGCATAAGACTAGCGGGAGGGCCCTACGAGCGGTACTTC.

The chain carries TRBV6-1 and TRBJ1-4, with TRBD1 matching 7 bases. The CDR3 runs to 15 residues. V dropped 2 bases and J dropped 6; count of bases not matched to a gene: 6. Per the germline V gene, CDR1 is MNHNS and CDR2 is SASEGT. CDR3 coding DNA: TGTGCCAGCAGTGAACTGAAGGGGGCAGATGAAAAACTGTTTTTT. It encodes CASSELKGADEKLFF.

This clonotype was seen ten or more times. The J gene is TRBJ2-3, the V gene TRBV20-1; no clear D. The V gene's germline CDR1 is DFQATT and CDR2 SNEGSKA (reference sequence). The CDR3 is made up of 12 amino acids. V was pared by 1 base and J by 5 bases, with 7 bases between. This chain's CDR3 is CSARGFGDTQYF. The CDR3 DNA sequence: TGCAGTGCTAGAGGGTTCGGAGATACGCAGTATTTT.

This clonotype has at least ten counts. V and J are TRBV15 and TRBJ2-5; 10 bases agree with TRBD2. V gave up 4 bases and J gave up 5 bases; unmatched junction bases: 16. Germline values: CDR1 LNHNV, CDR2 YYDKDF (reference sequence). The CDR3 has 18 amino acids. The CDR3 DNA is TGTGCCACCAGCACCGGGTCATCTAGCGGGAGATTGGGGGAGACCCAGTACTTC. It is translated as CATSTGSSSGRLGETQYF.

A few counts support this clonotype. The chain employs TRBV7-6 and TRBJ1-3; D may be TRBD1 (5 bases). The CDR3 length is 18 residues. Per the germline V gene, CDR1 is SGHVS and CDR2 is FNYEAQ. V lost 6 bases and J lost 0, with 21 bases in between. The chain's CDR3 is CASRPGNRLLGSGNTIYF. DNA for the CDR3: TGTGCCAGCAGACCCGGGAACAGGTTACTGGGCTCTGGAAACACCATATATTTT. Using reference TRBV7-6 and TRBJ1-3 for the parts outside the CDR3, the full variable domain is GAGVSQSPRYKVTKRGQDVALRCDPISGHVSLYWYRQALGQGPEFLTYFNYEAQQDKSGLPNDRFSAERPEGSISTLTIQRTEQRDSAMYRCASRPGNRLLGSGNTIYFGEGSWLTVV.

This clonotype was observed at least ten times. This chain's CDR3 is CASSLIWDNEQFF. The DNA of the CDR3 is TGTGCCAGCAGTTTAATATGGGACAATGAGCAGTTCTTC. This chain links TRBV12-3 or TRBV12-4 with TRBJ2-1; no definite D call. Between the trimmed V and J ends, which lost 2 bases and 5 bases, there was a span of 7 bases. The CDR3 contains 13 residues.

This clonotype was counted many times. The chain is built from TRBV10-3 and TRBJ1-6; TRBD1 is a possible D gene (5 bases). Germline lookup yields CDR1 ENHRY and CDR2 SYGVKD. V dropped 2 bases and J dropped 3 bases, with 20 bases sitting between them. There are 19 residues in the CDR3. The CDR3 loop reads CAISERVGTGDRYNSPLHF. CDR3 DNA: TGTGCCATCAGTGAGAGAGTAGGTACGGGGGATCGCTATAATTCACCCCTCCACTTT.

This sequence joins TRBV7-8 and TRBJ2-2, with 7 bases aligning to TRBD2. CDR1 SGHVS and CDR2 FQNEAQ come from the germline V gene. The CDR3 consists of 16 residues. V lost 3 bases to trimming and J lost 7 bases; unmatched junction nucleotides: 11. The CDR3 region is CASSLGLAAPNGELFF. For the CDR3, the DNA is TGTGCCAGCAGCTTGGGGCTAGCGGCCCCCAACGGGGAGCTGTTTTTT. The whole variable domain, remainder taken from reference TRBV7-8 and TRBJ2-2, is GAGVSQSPRYKVAKRGQDVALRCDPISGHVSLFWYQQALGQGPEFLTYFQNEAQLDKSGLPSDRFFAERPEGSVSTLKIQRTQQEDSAVYLCASSLGLAAPNGELFFGEGSRLTVL.

This clonotype was seen ten or more times. In DNA form, the CDR3 reads TGCAGTGCTAGAGATCTCCGCTACGAGCAGTACTTC. Residues: CSARDLRYEQYF. V gene TRBV20-1 combines with J gene TRBJ2-7, with no clear D. The V gene lost 0 bases and the J gene lost 3 bases, with 6 bases spanning the gap. The CDR3 has 12 residues. Germline loops: CDR1 DFQATT, CDR2 SNEGSKA (reference sequence).

This clonotype has at least ten counts. V gene TRBV28 combines with J gene TRBJ2-3; the match to TRBD1 covers 7 bases. The CDR3 length is 12 residues. After removal of 3 bases from V and 14 bases from J, the junction contained 8 bases not matched to a gene. The germline V gene has CDR1 MDHEN and CDR2 SYDVKM. In DNA, the CDR3 is TGTGCCAGCAGTTTCCGCCGGGACAGTACGTATTTT. Its protein product is CASSFRRDSTYF.

The chain combines TRBV6-1 with TRBJ2-2; D gene uncertain. The DNA matches TRBJ1-4 better at its end, which makes the J call doubtful. The CDR3 contains 14 residues. Germline CDR1 reads MNHNS; CDR2 reads SASEGT. The CDR3 spells CASSRRTNQEKLFF. As DNA, the CDR3 is TGTGCCAGCAGCCGACGGACGAACCAGGAAAAACTGTTTTTT.

This clonotype came up many times. The gene calls are TRBV13 and TRBJ1-1; 7 nucleotides agree with TRBD1. CDR3 length: 16 amino acids. The V gene's germline CDR1 is PRHDT and CDR2 FYEKMQ (reference sequence). The V gene end was trimmed by 3 bases and the J gene end by 1 base; junction bases not matched to a gene: 8. The CDR3 is CASSFLTGAGNTEAFF. Written as DNA, the CDR3 is TGTGCCAGCAGCTTCCTAACAGGGGCTGGGAACACTGAAGCTTTCTTT.

This clonotype was detected ten times or more. The chain uses TRBV12-3 or TRBV12-4 and TRBJ1-1; no clear D gene. The CDR3 spans 14 residues. The V end lost 2 bases, the J end lost 0 bases, and 7 bases lay between the germline ends. Written as DNA, the CDR3 is TGTGCCAGCAGTTTATCCGCGGTGAACACTGAAGCTTTCTTT. This sequence encodes CASSLSAVNTEAFF.

The gene calls are TRBV9 and TRBJ2-5; 13 bases agree with TRBD2. Germline V gene sequence: CDR1 SGDLS, CDR2 YYNGEE. V trimming: 2 bases; J trimming: 1 base; junction bases outside the gene matches: 5. CDR3 length: 17 residues. The CDR3 DNA reads TGTGCCAGCAGCGTGTCCGGGACTAGCGGGATCCAAGAGACCCAGTACTTC. Translating it yields CASSVSGTSGIQETQYF.

The V and J genes are TRBV6-1 and TRBJ2-5; a weak D match, TRBD2 (6 bases). CDR1 MNHNS and CDR2 SASEGT come from the germline V gene. This CDR3 region has 15 residues. Trimming took off 3 bases at V and 5 bases at J, with 16 bases between the two ends. The DNA for the CDR3 is TGTGCCAGCAGTGATACACTAGCCATCGGGGAGACCCAGTACTTC. Translating gives CASSDTLAIGETQYF.

This rearrangement joins TRBV10-1 to TRBJ2-1; TRBD2 agrees at 7 bases. With V trimmed by 3 bases and J by 6 bases, 8 bases remained unmatched. The germline gives CDR1 WNHNN, CDR2 SYGVQD (reference sequence). The CDR3 is made up of 15 amino acids. CDR3 in DNA: TGCGCCAGCAGTGACATTGCGGGAGTCGGCAATGAGCAGTTCTTC. Its translation: CASSDIAGVGNEQFF.

This clonotype was detected ten times or more. The rearrangement uses TRBV28 and TRBJ2-5; 7 nucleotides line up with TRBD2. CDR3 size: 15 residues. The V segment lost 6 bases and the J segment 1 base; nucleotides outside the gene matches: 8. In germline, CDR1 is MDHEN, CDR2 SYDVKM. The CDR3 DNA reads TGTGCCAGCAGCCGCCCGGGGGAGGGCCAAGAGACCCAGTACTTC. The encoded protein is CASSRPGEGQETQYF. The complete variable domain, with remaining parts taken from reference TRBV28 and TRBJ2-5, reads DVKVTQSSRYLVKRTGEKVFLECVQDMDHENMFWYRQDPGLGLRLIYFSYDVKMKEKGDIPEGYSVSREKKERFSLILESASTNQTSMYLCASSRPGEGQETQYFGPGTRLLVL.

This clonotype was seen many times. V is TRBV7-9 and J is TRBJ2-7; 10 positions match TRBD2. The CDR3 is 14 residues long. The germline CDR1 and CDR2 sequences are SEHNR and FQNEAQ (reference sequence). Trimming at V came to 2 bases and at J to 3 bases, leaving 1 base not matched to a gene. In DNA, the CDR3 is TGTGCCAGCAGCTTACTAGCGGGGGACTACGAGCAGTACTTC. Translation gives CASSLLAGDYEQYF.

This clonotype was found a few times. In DNA form, the CDR3 reads TGTGCCAGCTCACCCCTAACAGGGTGGAAGAGTGGCTACACCTTC. It specifies CASSPLTGWKSGYTF. The chain employs TRBV18 and TRBJ1-2, with a possible D match to TRBD1 (6 bases). V was trimmed by 3 bases and J by 7 bases, leaving 18 bases between them. CDR3 length: 15 residues. Germline V gene lookup returns CDR1 KGHSH and CDR2 LQKENI.